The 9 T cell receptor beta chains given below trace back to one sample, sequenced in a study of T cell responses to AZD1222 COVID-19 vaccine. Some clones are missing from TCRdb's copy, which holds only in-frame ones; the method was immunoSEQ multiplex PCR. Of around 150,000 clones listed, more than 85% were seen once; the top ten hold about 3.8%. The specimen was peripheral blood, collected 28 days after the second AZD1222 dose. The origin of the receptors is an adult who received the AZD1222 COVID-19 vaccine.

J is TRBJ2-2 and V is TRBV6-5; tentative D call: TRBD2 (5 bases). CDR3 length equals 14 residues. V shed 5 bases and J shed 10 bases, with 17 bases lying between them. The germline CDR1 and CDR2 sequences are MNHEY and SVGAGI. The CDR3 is CASSPIGLNAELFF. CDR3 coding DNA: TGTGCCAGCAGTCCTATAGGACTCAACGCGGAGCTGTTTTTT.

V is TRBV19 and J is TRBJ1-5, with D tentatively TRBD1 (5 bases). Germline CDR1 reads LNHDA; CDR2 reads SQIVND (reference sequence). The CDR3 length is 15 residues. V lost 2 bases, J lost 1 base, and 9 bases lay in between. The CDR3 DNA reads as TGTGCCAGTAGTATAAATTGGGGGAGCAATCAGCCCCAGCATTTT. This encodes CASSINWGSNQPQHF.

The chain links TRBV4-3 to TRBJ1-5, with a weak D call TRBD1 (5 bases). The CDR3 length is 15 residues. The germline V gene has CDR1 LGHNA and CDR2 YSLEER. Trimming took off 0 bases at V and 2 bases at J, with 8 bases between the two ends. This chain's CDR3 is CASSQDLTGNQPQHF. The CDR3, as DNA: TGCGCCAGCAGCCAAGATCTGACAGGCAATCAGCCCCAGCATTTT.

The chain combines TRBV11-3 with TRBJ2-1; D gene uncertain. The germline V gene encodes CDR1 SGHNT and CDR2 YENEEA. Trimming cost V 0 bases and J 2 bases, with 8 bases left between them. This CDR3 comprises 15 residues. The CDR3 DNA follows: TGTGCCAGCAGCTTAGAATCAGGCCCCTACAATGAGCAGTTCTTC. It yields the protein CASSLESGPYNEQFF. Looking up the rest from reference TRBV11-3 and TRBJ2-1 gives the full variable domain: EAGVVQSPRYKIIEKKQPVAFWCNPISGHNTLYWYLQNLGQGPELLIRYENEEAVDDSQLPKDRFSAERLKGVDSTLKIQPAELGDSAVYLCASSLESGPYNEQFFGPGTRLTVL.

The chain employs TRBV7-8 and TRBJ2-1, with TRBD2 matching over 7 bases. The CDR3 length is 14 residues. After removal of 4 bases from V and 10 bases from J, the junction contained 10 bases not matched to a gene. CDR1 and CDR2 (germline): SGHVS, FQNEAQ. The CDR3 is CASSSGLFPLEQFF. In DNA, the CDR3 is TGTGCCAGCAGCTCGGGACTATTCCCTTTGGAGCAGTTCTTC.

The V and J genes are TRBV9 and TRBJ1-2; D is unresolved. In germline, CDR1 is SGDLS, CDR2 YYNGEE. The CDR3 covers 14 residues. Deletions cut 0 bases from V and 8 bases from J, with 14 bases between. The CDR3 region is CASSVGSGLGGYTF. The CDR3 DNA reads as TGTGCCAGCAGCGTAGGGTCAGGCCTCGGCGGCTACACCTTC.

DNA of the CDR3: TGTGCCAGCAGCCAAAGCCGGACACCTGAAGCTTTCTTT. Residues: CASSQSRTPEAFF. The chain carries TRBV4-2 and TRBJ1-1; tentative D call: TRBD1 (5 bases). The germline gives CDR1 LGHNA, CDR2 YNFKEQ. This CDR3 has 13 amino acids. Trimming stripped 2 bases from V and 6 bases from J, with 10 bases between.

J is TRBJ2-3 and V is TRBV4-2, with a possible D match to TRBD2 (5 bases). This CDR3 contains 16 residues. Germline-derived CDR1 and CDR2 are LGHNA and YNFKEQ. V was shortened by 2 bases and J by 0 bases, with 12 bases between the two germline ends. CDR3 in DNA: TGTGCCAGCAGCCAAAGAGAGGGCGGGAGCACAGATACGCAGTATTTT. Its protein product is CASSQREGGSTDTQYF.

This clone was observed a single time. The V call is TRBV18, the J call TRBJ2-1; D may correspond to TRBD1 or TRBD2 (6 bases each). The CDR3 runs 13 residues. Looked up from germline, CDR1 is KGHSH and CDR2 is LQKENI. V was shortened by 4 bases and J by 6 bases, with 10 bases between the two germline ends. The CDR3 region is CASSQGEVNEQFF. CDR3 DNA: TGTGCCAGCTCACAGGGGGAGGTCAATGAGCAGTTCTTC.